The following is a T cell receptor beta chain sequence with its context. As yet, its antigen is unknown. This CDR3 has 15 residues. V lost 0 bases and J lost 3, with 11 bases in between. Germline CDR1 is LGHDT and CDR2 is YNNKEL (reference sequence). The entry originates in a study of blood T cells in healthy people across ages. Broader study findings: Older age went with lower TCR beta diversity per million T cells, in a roughly linear way. In long-lived donors, naive CD4+ cell counts and diversity exceeded those of aged donors.

Using a J-beta primer mix together with a sample-barcoded 5' primer, a second PCR was run for about 6 to 11 cycles. TCRdb re-derived calls from the 5' RACE reads in MiXCR, one entry per CDR3 protein. This table has approximately 1.5 million distinct CDR3 sequences, 30% to 35% appearing once. The TCR comes from a woman between 25 and 40 years old in good health. The chain combines TRBV3-1 with TRBJ1-2; D is uncertain. The sequenced sample was blood. The CDR3 bases are TGTGCCAGCAGCCAAGATCTAGGCACATACTATGGCTACACCTTC. Encoded protein: CASSQDLGTYYGYTF.